Shown below are 26 T cell receptor beta chains from a single sample sequenced in a study of blood T cell repertoires in COVID-19. Sequencing was performed with immunoSEQ multiplex PCR; in TCRdb, only in-frame clones are kept and a portion is missing. The sample has tens of thousands of clones; around 90% are singletons. The sample taken for sequencing was peripheral blood. The receptors here all came from a man aged 55 to 70 with acute or convalescent COVID-19.

A note on this clone: This sample includes further DNA sequences coding for the same CDR3. The chain is built from TRBV9 and TRBJ1-1, with a possible D match to TRBD1 (6 bases). The germline V gene has CDR1 SGDLS and CDR2 YYNGEE. Trimming stripped 0 bases from V and 1 base from J, with 7 bases between. The CDR3 is 14 amino acids. The CDR3 protein is CASSVEGQNTEAFF. The CDR3 nucleotides are TGTGCCAGCAGCGTAGAGGGACAGAACACTGAAGCTTTCTTT.

The rearrangement links TRBV18 to TRBJ2-3; 9 nucleotides match TRBD2. CDR3 length: 15 amino acids. CDR1 is KGHSH and CDR2 is LQKENI in the germline V gene. The V segment lost 1 base and the J segment 1 base; nucleotides outside the gene matches: 0. CDR3 in DNA: TGTGCCAGCTCACCACAGCGGGAGGGCACAGATACGCAGTATTTT. Translating gives CASSPQREGTDTQYF.

The J gene is TRBJ1-2, the V gene TRBV7-8; D perhaps matches TRBD1 (5 bases). V shed 5 bases and J shed 4 bases, with 14 bases lying between them. There are 14 residues in the CDR3. Per germline, CDR1 SGHVS and CDR2 FQNEAQ. The CDR3 here is CASSRGAGLYGYTF. Here the CDR3 DNA reads TGTGCCAGCAGCCGTGGAGCGGGGCTCTATGGCTACACCTTC. The entire variable domain, with the rest obtained from reference TRBV7-8 and TRBJ1-2, is as follows: GAGVSQSPRYKVAKRGQDVALRCDPISGHVSLFWYQQALGQGPEFLTYFQNEAQLDKSGLPSDRFFAERPEGSVSTLKIQRTQQEDSAVYLCASSRGAGLYGYTFGSGTRLTVV.

J is TRBJ2-5 and V is TRBV25-1; TRBD2 matches at 13 bases. CDR1 and CDR2 from the germline V gene are MGHDK and SYGVNS. V gave up 6 bases and J gave up 5 bases; unmatched junction bases: 0. The length of the CDR3 is 13 residues. CDR3 sequence reads: CASRLAGGETQYF. The CDR3 coding sequence is TGTGCCAGCAGACTAGCGGGAGGGGAGACCCAGTACTTC.

The chain is built from TRBV3-1 (or the pseudogene TRBV3-2) and TRBJ1-2, with 7 positions matching TRBD1. After removal of 0 bases from V and 4 bases from J, the junction contained 8 bases not matched to a gene. The germline gives CDR1 LGHDT, CDR2 YNNKEL (reference sequence). The CDR3 is 16 residues long. Here the CDR3 reads CASSQEGVGGVYGYTF. The CDR3 region has the DNA TGTGCCAGCAGCCAAGAGGGGGTAGGGGGCGTCTATGGCTACACCTTC.

The J gene is TRBJ1-1, the V gene TRBV18; TRBD1 might be the D (5 bases). The CDR3 extends over 14 amino acids. The germline CDR1 and CDR2 sequences are KGHSH and LQKENI. Trimming stripped 4 bases from V and 7 bases from J, with 16 bases between. CDR3 bases: TGTGCCAGCTCACAGGGTAACAGGCCCCATGAAGCTTTCTTT. Its protein product is CASSQGNRPHEAFF.

The rearrangement uses TRBV11-2 and TRBJ2-3, with 9 bases that match TRBD1. The CDR3 is 14 amino acids. The V gene end was trimmed by 3 bases and the J gene end by 6 bases; junction bases not matched to a gene: 4. Per germline, CDR1 SGHAT and CDR2 FQNNGV. CDR3 sequence (DNA): TGTGCCAGCAGCTTTGACAGGGGGGCGGATACGCAGTATTTT. Translated, it gives CASSFDRGADTQYF.

This chain links TRBV5-6 with TRBJ2-7, with 7 bases that match TRBD2. V trimming: 6 bases; J trimming: 4 bases; junction bases outside the gene matches: 10. Germline V gene sequence: CDR1 SGHDT, CDR2 YYEEEE. The CDR3 extends over 14 amino acids. The CDR3 region is CASKAQGGLYEQYF. In DNA, the CDR3 is TGTGCCAGCAAGGCTCAGGGAGGGCTATACGAGCAGTACTTC.

This clone is a singleton in its sample. This chain uses TRBV19 with TRBJ2-3; a possible D gene is TRBD1 (6 bases). The length of the CDR3 is 13 residues. The V gene's germline CDR1 is LNHDA and CDR2 SQIVND (reference sequence). The V and J ends lost 11 bases and 2 bases respectively, with 14 bases between them. The CDR3 region has the DNA TGTGCCTGCTCAGGGGTCAACACAGATACGCAGTATTTT. The encoded protein is CACSGVNTDTQYF. Full variable domain (outside the CDR3, taken from reference TRBV19 and TRBJ2-3): DGGITQSPKYLFRKEGQNVTLSCEQNLNHDAMYWYRQDPGQGLRLIYYSQIVNDFQKGDIAEGYSVSREKKESFPLTVTSAQKNPTAFYLCACSGVNTDTQYFGPGTRLTVL.

The chain carries TRBV28 and TRBJ1-2; TRBD1 matches 7 bases. The junction had 3 bases not matched to a gene; V was cut back by 5 bases and J by 0 bases. CDR1 MDHEN and CDR2 SYDVKM come from the germline V gene. The length of the CDR3 is 14 residues. Written as DNA, the CDR3 is TGTGCCAGCAGTCAACAGGGGCCTAACTATGGCTACACCTTC. Its protein is CASSQQGPNYGYTF.

J is TRBJ2-5 and V is TRBV6-2 or TRBV6-3, with TRBD2 identical over 9 bases. The V gene's germline CDR1 is MNHEY and CDR2 SVGEGT. The CDR3 length is 17 residues. With V trimmed by 2 bases and J by 4 bases, 11 bases remained unmatched. CDR3 nucleotide sequence: TGTGCCAGCAGTTACCTCCCCGAGATAGCGGGAGCAGAGACCCAGTACTTC. Amino acid sequence: CASSYLPEIAGAETQYF.

The genes are TRBV9 and TRBJ2-3; TRBD2 matches at 9 bases. V shed 0 bases and J 8 bases; nucleotides not matched to a gene: 10. CDR3 length equals 16 residues. CDR1 is SGDLS and CDR2 is YYNGEE in the germline V gene. This CDR3 reads CASSVEVSGGFSTQYF. The CDR3 nucleotides are TGTGCCAGCAGCGTAGAGGTCAGCGGGGGGTTTAGTACGCAGTATTTT.

The chain is built from TRBV28 and TRBJ2-1; 7 nucleotides align to TRBD2. After removal of 5 bases from V and 15 bases from J, the junction contained 7 bases not matched to a gene. Germline CDR1 and CDR2: MDHEN and SYDVKM. The CDR3 has 11 residues. The CDR3 DNA reads TGTGCCAGCAGTATCGGGAGGTACCGGTTCTTC. Encoded protein: CASSIGRYRFF.

V is TRBV28 and J is TRBJ1-5; TRBD1 agrees at 9 bases. With V trimmed by 2 bases and J by 6 bases, 2 bases remained unmatched. The CDR3 length is 14 residues. Looked up from germline, CDR1 is MDHEN and CDR2 is SYDVKM. Written as DNA, the CDR3 is TGTGCCAGCAGTTTAGGACAGGGGACTCAGCCCCAGCATTTT. Translation gives CASSLGQGTQPQHF.

This rearrangement joins TRBV28 to TRBJ1-1; D gene unclear. Germline lookup yields CDR1 MDHEN and CDR2 SYDVKM. The CDR3 runs 11 residues. The V end lost 6 bases, the J end lost 5 bases, and 7 bases lay between the germline ends. CDR3 DNA: TGTGCCAGCAGCGGGGTGACTGAAGCTTTCTTT. Translating it yields CASSGVTEAFF.

The chain couples TRBV11-2 to TRBJ2-6, with D possibly TRBD1 on 5 matching bases. V dropped 1 base and J dropped 0 bases, with 10 bases sitting between them. The length of the CDR3 is 17 residues. The germline V gene encodes CDR1 SGHAT and CDR2 FQNNGV. The DNA of the CDR3 is TGTGCCAGCAGCTTAGCAGGGTTCCCCTCTGGGGCCAACGTCCTGACTTTC. Residues: CASSLAGFPSGANVLTF.

The V call is TRBV12-3 or TRBV12-4, the J call TRBJ1-1; D is ambiguous. This CDR3 comprises 12 residues. Trimming cost V 10 bases and J 0 bases, with 9 bases left between them. CDR3 sequence reads: CATRVMNTEAFF. The CDR3, as DNA: TGTGCCACACGGGTCATGAACACTGAAGCTTTCTTT.

In the case of this clone: A junction end diverges from the germline sequence, so it may reflect a read error. V gene TRBV19 combines with J gene TRBJ2-5, with TRBD1 as a possible D gene (5 bases). The CDR3 runs to 13 residues. From germline, CDR1 is LNHDA and CDR2 SQIVND (reference sequence). CDR3 in amino acids: CASSIRGQGTQYF. The DNA of the CDR3 is TGTGCCAGTAGTATTAGGGGCCAAGGGACCCAGTACTTC.

The J gene is TRBJ1-1, the V gene TRBV29-1; D is possibly TRBD1 (6 bases). V lost 6 bases and J 5 bases, leaving 19 bases between the germline ends. CDR1 SQVTM and CDR2 ANQGSEA come from the germline V gene. The CDR3 contains 14 residues. The CDR3 DNA follows: TGCAGCGTCCGGCCATCCTCAACAGGGACTGAAGCTTTCTTT. The encoded protein is CSVRPSSTGTEAFF.

The chain uses TRBV4-3 and TRBJ2-7, with 7 bases aligning to TRBD2. Germline CDR1 and CDR2: LGHNA and YSLEER. The CDR3 covers 15 residues. V lost 0 bases and J lost 5; bases outside the gene matches: 7. CDR3: CASSQDHGEGDEQYF. Here the CDR3 DNA reads TGCGCCAGCAGCCAAGACCACGGGGAGGGCGACGAGCAGTACTTC.

The rearrangement links TRBV7-9 to TRBJ1-3; TRBD1 is a possible D gene (5 bases). CDR3 length: 13 amino acids. Trimming pared 7 bases from V and 8 bases from J, leaving 15 bases between. Germline CDR1 SEHNR, CDR2 FQNEAQ (reference sequence). CDR3 sequence reads: CASTPRGLDTIYF. Here the CDR3 DNA reads TGTGCCAGCACCCCCCGGGGACTCGACACCATATATTTT.

The V call is TRBV29-1, the J call TRBJ1-4; TRBD1 aligns across 10 bases. With V trimmed by 4 bases and J by 4 bases, 9 bases remained unmatched. Germline lookup yields CDR1 SQVTM and CDR2 ANQGSEA. This CDR3 is 16 amino acids long. The CDR3: CSVAGQGVGGNEKLFF. CDR3 sequence (DNA): TGCAGCGTTGCCGGACAGGGGGTAGGGGGTAATGAAAAACTGTTTTTT.

V usage is TRBV7-2 and J usage is TRBJ2-7, with 7 bases fitting TRBD1. Germline CDR1 is SGHTA and CDR2 is FQGNSA. With 7 bases clipped from V and 3 bases from J, the junction kept 6 bases outside the gene matches. The CDR3 is 13 residues long. CDR3 protein: CASTPGQIYEQYF. Written as DNA, the CDR3 is TGTGCCAGCACCCCGGGACAGATCTACGAGCAGTACTTC.

This clone was observed a single time. The CDR3 protein is CASRTSGGGSEQYF. The CDR3 DNA sequence: TGTGCCAGCAGGACTAGCGGAGGGGGGTCCGAGCAGTACTTC. The chain is built from TRBV6-5 and TRBJ2-7, with 9 bases matching TRBD2. Looked up from germline, CDR1 is MNHEY and CDR2 is SVGAGI. The CDR3 runs to 14 residues. The ends lost 6 bases at V and 6 bases at J; junction bases unmatched: 9.

CDR3 bases: TGTGCCAGTAGTATAGCGGGGGACCAGAAAGCCGGGTACGAGCAGTACTTC. Protein: CASSIAGDQKAGYEQYF. The J gene is TRBJ2-7, the V gene TRBV19; perhaps TRBD2 as D (6 bases). Trimming shortened V by 1 base and J by 4 bases, and 20 bases separated the two germline ends. The germline CDR1 and CDR2 sequences are LNHDA and SQIVND (reference sequence). CDR3 length equals 17 residues.

V gene TRBV4-2 combines with J gene TRBJ2-2, with TRBD1 as a possible D gene (5 bases). CDR1 is LGHNA, CDR2 YNFKEQ, per germline. CDR3 length: 15 residues. The V end was cut by 0 bases, the J end by 6 bases, with 11 bases between. The CDR3 is CASSQEAGWSGELFF. The CDR3 nucleotides read TGTGCCAGCAGCCAAGAAGCAGGGTGGTCCGGGGAGCTGTTTTTT.